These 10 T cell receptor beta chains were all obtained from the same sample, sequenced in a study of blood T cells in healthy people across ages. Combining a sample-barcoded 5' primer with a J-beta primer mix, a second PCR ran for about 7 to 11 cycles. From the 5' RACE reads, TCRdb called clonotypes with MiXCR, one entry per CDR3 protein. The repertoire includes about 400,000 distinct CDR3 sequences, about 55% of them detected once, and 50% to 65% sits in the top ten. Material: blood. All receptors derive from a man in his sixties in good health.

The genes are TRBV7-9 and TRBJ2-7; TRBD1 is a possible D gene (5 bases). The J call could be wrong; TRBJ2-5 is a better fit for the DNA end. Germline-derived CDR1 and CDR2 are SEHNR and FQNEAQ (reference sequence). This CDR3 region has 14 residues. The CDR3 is CASSLTQTGETQYF. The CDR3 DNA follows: TGTGCCAGCAGCTTAACCCAAACAGGAGAGACCCAGTACTTC.

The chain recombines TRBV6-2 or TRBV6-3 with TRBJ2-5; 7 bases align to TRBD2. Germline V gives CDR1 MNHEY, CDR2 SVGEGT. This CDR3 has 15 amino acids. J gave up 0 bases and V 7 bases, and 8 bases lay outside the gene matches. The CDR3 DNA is TGTGCCAGCACCGGCGGGGGATCCTACCAAGAGACCCAGTACTTC. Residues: CASTGGGSYQETQYF.

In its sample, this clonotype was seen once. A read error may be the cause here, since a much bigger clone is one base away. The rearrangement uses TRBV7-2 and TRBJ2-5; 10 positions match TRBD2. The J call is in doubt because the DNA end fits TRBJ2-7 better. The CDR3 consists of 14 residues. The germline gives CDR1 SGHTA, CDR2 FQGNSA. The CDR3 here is CASSLASGRYEQYF. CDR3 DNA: TGTGCCAGCAGCTTAGCTAGCGGGAGGTACGAGCAGTACTTC.

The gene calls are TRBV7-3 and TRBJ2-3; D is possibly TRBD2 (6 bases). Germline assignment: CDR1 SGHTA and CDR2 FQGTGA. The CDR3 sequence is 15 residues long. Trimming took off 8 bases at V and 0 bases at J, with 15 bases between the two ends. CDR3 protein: CASGLAGSSTDTQYF. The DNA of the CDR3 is TGTGCCAGCGGTCTGGCGGGGAGTAGCACAGATACGCAGTATTTT.

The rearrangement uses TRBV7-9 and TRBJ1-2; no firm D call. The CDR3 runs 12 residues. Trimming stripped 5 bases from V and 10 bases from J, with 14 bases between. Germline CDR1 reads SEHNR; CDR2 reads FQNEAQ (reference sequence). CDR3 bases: TGTGCCAGCAGCACGCTGATACCCCTCTACACCTTC. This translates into CASSTLIPLYTF.

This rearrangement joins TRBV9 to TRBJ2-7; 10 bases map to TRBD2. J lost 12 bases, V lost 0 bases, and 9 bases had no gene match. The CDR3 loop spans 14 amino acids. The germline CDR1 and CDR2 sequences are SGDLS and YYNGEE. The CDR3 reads CASSVERLAGAPYF. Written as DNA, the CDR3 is TGTGCCAGCAGCGTAGAACGTCTAGCGGGAGCTCCGTACTTC.

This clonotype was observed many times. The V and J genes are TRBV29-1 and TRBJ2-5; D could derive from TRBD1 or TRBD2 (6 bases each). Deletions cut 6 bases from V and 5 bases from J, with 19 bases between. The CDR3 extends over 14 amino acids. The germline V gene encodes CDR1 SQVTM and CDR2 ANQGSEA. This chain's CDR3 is CSVAQQGRGETQYF. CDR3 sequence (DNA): TGCAGCGTAGCTCAACAGGGTCGGGGGGAGACCCAGTACTTC.

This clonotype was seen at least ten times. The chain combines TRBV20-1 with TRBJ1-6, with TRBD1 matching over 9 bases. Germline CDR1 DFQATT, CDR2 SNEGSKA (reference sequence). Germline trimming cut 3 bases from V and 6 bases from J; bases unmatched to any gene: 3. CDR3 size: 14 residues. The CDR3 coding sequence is TGCAGTGCTAGTCCGGGACAGGGTAATTCACCCCTCCACTTT. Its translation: CSASPGQGNSPLHF.

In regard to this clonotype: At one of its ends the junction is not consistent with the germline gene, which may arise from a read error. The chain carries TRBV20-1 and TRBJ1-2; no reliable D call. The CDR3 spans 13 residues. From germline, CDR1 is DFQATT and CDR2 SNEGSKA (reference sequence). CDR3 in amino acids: CSAQPPRSYGCTF. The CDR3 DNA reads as TGCAGTGCTCAACCCCCTAGGTCCTATGGCTGCACCTTC.

The CDR3 DNA reads as TGTGCCAGCAGTTTGCTCGACTATGGCTACACCTTC. Translated, it gives CASSLLDYGYTF. V and J are TRBV12-3 or TRBV12-4 and TRBJ1-2, with D uncertain. Trimming cost V 3 bases and J 3 bases, with 5 bases left between them. This CDR3 is built from 12 residues.